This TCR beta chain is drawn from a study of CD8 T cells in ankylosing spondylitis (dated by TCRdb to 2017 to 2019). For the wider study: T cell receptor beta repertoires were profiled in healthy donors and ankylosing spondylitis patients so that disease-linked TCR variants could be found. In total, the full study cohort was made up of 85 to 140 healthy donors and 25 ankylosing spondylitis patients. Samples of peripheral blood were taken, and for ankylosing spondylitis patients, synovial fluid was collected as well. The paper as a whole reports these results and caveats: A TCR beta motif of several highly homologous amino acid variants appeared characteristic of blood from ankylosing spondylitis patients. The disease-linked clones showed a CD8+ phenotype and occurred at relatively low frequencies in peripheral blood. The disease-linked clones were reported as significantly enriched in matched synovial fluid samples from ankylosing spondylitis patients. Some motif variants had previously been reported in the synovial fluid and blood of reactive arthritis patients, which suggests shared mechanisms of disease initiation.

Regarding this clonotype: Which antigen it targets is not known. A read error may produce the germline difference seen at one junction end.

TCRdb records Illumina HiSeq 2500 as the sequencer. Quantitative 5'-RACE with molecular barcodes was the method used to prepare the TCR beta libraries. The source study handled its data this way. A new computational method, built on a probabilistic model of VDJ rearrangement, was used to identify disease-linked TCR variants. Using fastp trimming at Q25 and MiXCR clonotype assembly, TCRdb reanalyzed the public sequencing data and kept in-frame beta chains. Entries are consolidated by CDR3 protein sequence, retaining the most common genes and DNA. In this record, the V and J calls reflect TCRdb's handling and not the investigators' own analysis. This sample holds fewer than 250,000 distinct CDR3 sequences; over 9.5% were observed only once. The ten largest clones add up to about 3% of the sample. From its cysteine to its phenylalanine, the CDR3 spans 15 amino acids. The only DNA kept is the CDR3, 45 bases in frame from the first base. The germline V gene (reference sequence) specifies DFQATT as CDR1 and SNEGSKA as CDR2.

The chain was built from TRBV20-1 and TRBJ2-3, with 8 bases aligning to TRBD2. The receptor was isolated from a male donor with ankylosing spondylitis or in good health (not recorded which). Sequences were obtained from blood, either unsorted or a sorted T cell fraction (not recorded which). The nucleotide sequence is TGCAGTGCTAGCCAGCGGGGGCCTAGCACAGATGCGCAGTATTTT. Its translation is CSASQRGPSTDAQYF.